This section outlines one T cell receptor (beta chain) sequence together with its context. This specimen belongs to a study of T cells in Graves' hyperthyroidism and ophthalmopathy. What was amplified from RNA transcripts were TCR beta CDR3 regions. The primer set for the first-round RT-PCR of the TCR CDR3 was HTBI. Each CDR3 protein is one row after TCRdb ran MiXCR on the multiplex PCR reads. Among roughly 710,000 distinct CDR3 sequences listed, just over 35% were seen once. Germline values: CDR1 MDHEN, CDR2 SYDVKM. Trimming cost V 5 bases and J 6 bases; bases outside gene matches: 10. This CDR3 is built from 16 residues.

Input material: blood. This chain joins TRBV28 and TRBJ1-6; 7 nucleotides agree with TRBD1. This TCR was sampled from a woman in her 40s with Graves' hyperthyroidism. CDR3 region: CASSTSIQGFNSPLHF. In DNA form, the CDR3 reads TGTGCCAGCAGTACCTCTATACAGGGGTTTAATTCACCCCTCCACTTT.